This T cell receptor (beta chain) came from a study of cytomegalovirus exposure and HLA in healthy donors. Background on the study: Drawn from HLA-typed donors, approximately 86 million unique TCRs were held in an early data release.

The CDR3 loop spans 14 amino acids. The V gene's germline CDR1 is MNHNY and CDR2 SVGAGI (reference sequence). V lost 0 bases to trimming and J lost 0 bases, with 5 bases between them. The study ran its PCR with 60 Vbeta and 13 Jbeta primers. Produced via immunoSEQ multiplex PCR; TCRdb's table is partial and in-frame only. The sample shows approximately 140,000 clones, 55% to 80% of them seen only once. Healthy bone marrow donors formed the donor group. The genes are TRBV6-6 and TRBJ1-1, with D hard to call. Sequencing was performed on PBMCs. This sequence originates from a woman aged 40 to 50 in good health and CMV-seronegative. This chain's CDR3 is CASSYSNMNTEAFF. The CDR3 nucleotides are TGTGCCAGCAGTTACTCGAACATGAACACTGAAGCTTTCTTT.